This T cell receptor beta chain came from a study of blood T cell repertoires in COVID-19 (dated by TCRdb to about 2020). For the study in its entirety: Samples covering the acute and convalescent phases of COVID-19 were provided by collaborators in the United States, Italy and Spain. The prospective study material was composed of cDNA or gDNA derived from T cells, B-cell-depleted T cells, or PBMCs. The dataset comprised deeply sampled blood TCRbeta repertoires from subjects exposed to, actively infected with, or recovered from COVID-19. The repertoires were released in a freely available public database intended as a resource for research on the immune response to SARS-CoV-2. The samples were drawn from two sources: the first 160 participants of the ongoing ImmuneRACE study, and 950 to 1,500 subjects contributed by 6 global collaborators. A de-identified subject ID, COVID-19 status, age in years and sex were almost always included in the sample metadata. Where available, HLA class I and class II types were obtained from metadata supplied by the sample provider rather than from assay-based typing.

Enrolling through a virtual design, the prospective study's participants ranged in age from roughly 18 to 90 years and lived across about two dozen United States geographic areas. To assign participants to cohorts, the prospective study relied on clinical history that participants themselves reported in a screening survey and a study questionnaire. ImmuneRACE Cohort 3 recovered participants were defined by two consecutive negative NP/OP PCR tests, healthcare professional clearance, or symptom resolution. Each participant in the prospective study had whole blood, serum and a nasopharyngeal or oropharyngeal swab collected by mobile phlebotomists. Additional blood draws and questionnaires over an approximately 2-month period could optionally be provided by prospective study participants. Before DNA extraction, prospective study blood samples were shipped either frozen or at room temperature. TCRbeta CDR3 regions were amplified from genomic DNA using the immunoSEQ Assay, a bias-controlled multiplex PCR. In the original analysis: Nucleated cell counts per sample were estimated from amplification of reference gene primers within the assay. To quantify the absolute abundance of each unique TCRbeta CDR3 rearrangement, sequence reads were collapsed and filtered. Productive Simpson clonality was computed per sample as the square root of Simpson's diversity index over productive rearrangements. What TCRdb holds here is the immuneACCESS table cut down to in-frame rearrangements. Part of the clones is not present; checked against another copy, under half of the missing clones reflect an unresolved V gene, and the others are unexplained. V and J calls and clone size are given by that table; D and trimming were obtained from the DNA. Here the sample has fewer than 200,000 clones; about 79% occur a single time. Jointly, the top ten make up about 15% of the sample.

The full study reports these points: How much clinical and demographic metadata was included differed by source and by participant, and the metadata was provided uncurated.

Of note for this clone: The antigen it recognizes is unknown. No qualities accompany the bases; no much larger clone lies one base away.

The receptor was derived from a middle-aged man who had recovered from COVID-19. Sequenced sample: PBMCs or T cells enriched from blood (not recorded which).

The CDR3 region reads CASSILIVDQPQHF. The nucleotide sequence is TGTGCCAGCAGTATCTTGATAGTTGATCAGCCCCAGCATTTT. This chain is built from TRBV6-5 and TRBJ1-5, with the D gene call left open. CDR3 length: 14 amino acids, cysteine to phenylalanine. Only CDR3 DNA remains: 42 bases, in frame from the first base. Looking up the germline V gene yields CDR1 MNHEY and CDR2 SVGAGI. V loses 5 bases, J loses 5 bases, and the germline ends lie 13 bases apart.